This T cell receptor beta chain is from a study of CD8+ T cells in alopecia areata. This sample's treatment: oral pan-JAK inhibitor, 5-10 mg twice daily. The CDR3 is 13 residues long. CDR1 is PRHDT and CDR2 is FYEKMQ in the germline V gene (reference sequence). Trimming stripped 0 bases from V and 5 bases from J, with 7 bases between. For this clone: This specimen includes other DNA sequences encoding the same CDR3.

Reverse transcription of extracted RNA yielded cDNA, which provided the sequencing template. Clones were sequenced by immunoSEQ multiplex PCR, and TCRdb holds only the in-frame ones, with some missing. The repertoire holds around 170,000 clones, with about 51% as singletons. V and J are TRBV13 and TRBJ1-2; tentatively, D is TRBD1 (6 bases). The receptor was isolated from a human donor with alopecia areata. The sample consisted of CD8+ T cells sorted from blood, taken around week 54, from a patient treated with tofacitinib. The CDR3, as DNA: TGTGCCAGCAGCTTAGGTAGGGGGTATGGCTACACCTTC. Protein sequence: CASSLGRGYGYTF.